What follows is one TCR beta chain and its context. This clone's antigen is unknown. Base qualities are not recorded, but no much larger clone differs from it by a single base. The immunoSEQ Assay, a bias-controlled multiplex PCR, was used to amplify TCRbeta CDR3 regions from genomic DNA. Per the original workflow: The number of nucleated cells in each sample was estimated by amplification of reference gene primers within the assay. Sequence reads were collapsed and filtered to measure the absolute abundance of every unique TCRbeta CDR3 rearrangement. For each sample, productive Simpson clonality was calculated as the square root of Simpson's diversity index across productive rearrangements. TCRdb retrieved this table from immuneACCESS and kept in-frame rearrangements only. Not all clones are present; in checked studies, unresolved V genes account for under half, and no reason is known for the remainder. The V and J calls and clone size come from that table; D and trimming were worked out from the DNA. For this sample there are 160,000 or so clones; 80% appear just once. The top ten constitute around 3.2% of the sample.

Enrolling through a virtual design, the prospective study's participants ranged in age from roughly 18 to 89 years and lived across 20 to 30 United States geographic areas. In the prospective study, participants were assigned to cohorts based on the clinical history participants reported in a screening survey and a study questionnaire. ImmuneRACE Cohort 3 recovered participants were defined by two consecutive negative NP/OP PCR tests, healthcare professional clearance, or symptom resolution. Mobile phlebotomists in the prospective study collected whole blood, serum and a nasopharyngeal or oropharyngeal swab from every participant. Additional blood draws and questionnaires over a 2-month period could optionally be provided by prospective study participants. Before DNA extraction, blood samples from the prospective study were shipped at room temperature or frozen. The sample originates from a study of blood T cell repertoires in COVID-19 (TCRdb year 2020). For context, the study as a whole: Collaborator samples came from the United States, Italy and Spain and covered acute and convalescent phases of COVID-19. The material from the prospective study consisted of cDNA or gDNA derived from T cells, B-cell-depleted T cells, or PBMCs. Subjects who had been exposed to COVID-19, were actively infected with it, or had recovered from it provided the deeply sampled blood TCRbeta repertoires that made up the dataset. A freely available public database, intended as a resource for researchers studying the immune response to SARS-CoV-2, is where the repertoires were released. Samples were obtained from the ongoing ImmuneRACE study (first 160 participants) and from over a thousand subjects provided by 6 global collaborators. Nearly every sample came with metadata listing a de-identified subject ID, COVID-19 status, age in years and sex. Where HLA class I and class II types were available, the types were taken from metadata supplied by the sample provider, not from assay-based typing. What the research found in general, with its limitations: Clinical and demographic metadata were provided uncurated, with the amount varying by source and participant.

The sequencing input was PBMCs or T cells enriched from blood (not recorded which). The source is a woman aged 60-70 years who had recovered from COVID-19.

The CDR3: CSVDQTVFFPYNEQFF. The sequenced DNA is TGCAGCGTTGACCAGACAGTTTTTTTCCCCTACAATGAGCAGTTCTTC. The rearranged segments are TRBV29-1 and TRBJ2-1; a weak D assignment points to TRBD1 (5 bases agree). Via the germline V gene, CDR1 is SQVTM and CDR2 ANQGSEA. Relative to germline, V is 3 bases shorter and J is 2 bases shorter, with 17 bases between their ends. The CDR3, cysteine through phenylalanine, is 16 amino acids long. Only the CDR3 region is kept as DNA, spanning 48 bases read in frame from base 1.